This T cell receptor (beta chain) emerged from a study of vaccination and CD4 T cells after COVID-19. The treatment here: approximately 9-day PBMC culture with coronavirus spike peptide pools or control peptides (ViraFEST assay). The V end lost 3 bases, the J end lost 2 bases, and 14 bases lay between the germline ends. CDR1 is DFQATT, CDR2 SNEGSKA, per germline (reference sequence). The CDR3 totals 15 residues. General observations from the study: The median proportion of reactive clones detected only post-vaccination in convalescent patients was approximately 90%.

Only a few counts were recorded for this clonotype. The antigen remains unidentified. Oncomine TCR Beta short-read sequencing was applied to DNA from cultured CD4+ T cells. Using the QIAamp micro DNA kit, genomic DNA was extracted from the CD4+ T cells that had been cultured. TCRdb reprocessed the PCR reads with MiXCR, giving one entry per CDR3 protein. The sample has about 19,000 distinct CDR3 sequences, about 32% seen once. The chain uses TRBV20-1 and TRBJ1-5; no clear D gene. The receptor's source is a human donor with COVID-19. Sequenced sample: cultured CD4+ T cells from blood. CDR3 region: CSARVAVDRNQPQHF. CDR3 DNA: TGCAGTGCTAGGGTAGCAGTGGATCGCAATCAGCCCCAGCATTTT.